These 16 T cell receptor beta chains originate from one sample sequenced in a study of CD4 T cells in relation to SARS-CoV-2 and coronaviruses. These TCRs' antigens remain unknown. The repertoire was sequenced with immunoSEQ multiplex PCR; TCRdb's copy has only in-frame clones and lacks some. The sample includes around 35,000 clones, more than 70% of them seen just once. The sample consisted of naive CD4+ T cells from PBMCs, cultured in vitro. Subset noted: naive CD4+ T cells isolated by negative enrichment. The receptor set was obtained from an adult with COVID-19.

The gene calls are TRBV18 and TRBJ1-1; 7 positions agree with TRBD1. Per the germline V gene, CDR1 is KGHSH and CDR2 is LQKENI. V lost 8 bases to trimming and J lost 1 base; unmatched junction nucleotides: 10. The CDR3 is made up of 15 amino acids. The CDR3 region is CASTRSAGGNTEAFF. CDR3 nucleotides: TGTGCCAGCACCCGAAGCGCAGGGGGGAACACTGAAGCTTTCTTT.

The V and J genes are TRBV7-3 and TRBJ2-3; D perhaps matches TRBD2 (6 bases). The CDR3 is made up of 16 amino acids. V lost 5 bases and J lost 4, with 19 bases in between. Germline CDR1 SGHTA, CDR2 FQGTGA. The CDR3 DNA sequence: TGTGCCAGCAGCCCTGGACTACTCTTTGGGCCAGATACGCAGTATTTT. It translates to CASSPGLLFGPDTQYF.

J is TRBJ2-3 and V is TRBV6-5; 8 bases are shared with TRBD2. Germline loops: CDR1 MNHEY, CDR2 SVGAGI. The V and J ends lost 6 bases and 2 bases, in that order; junction bases with no gene match: 4. CDR3 length: 14 amino acids. The DNA for the CDR3 is TGTGCCAGCAGGGCGGGACTAGTCACAGATACGCAGTATTTT. Its protein product is CASRAGLVTDTQYF.

The rearrangement uses TRBV7-2 and TRBJ1-4; D may be TRBD1 (5 bases). Between the trimmed V and J ends, which lost 8 bases and 8 bases, there was a span of 18 bases. Per the germline V gene, CDR1 is SGHTA and CDR2 is FQGNSA. The CDR3 runs 14 residues. The CDR3 DNA reads as TGTGCCAGCGCCCTAGGGACGGAGCGCGAAAAACTGTTTTTT. Amino acid sequence: CASALGTEREKLFF.

The genes are TRBV11-2 and TRBJ1-2; tentative D call: TRBD1 (5 bases). Trimming cost V 2 bases and J 7 bases, with 8 bases left between them. Germline assignment: CDR1 SGHAT and CDR2 FQNNGV. The CDR3 has 12 residues. Written as DNA, the CDR3 is TGTGCCAGCAGCTTACAGGGCCGTGGCTACACCTTC. This codes for CASSLQGRGYTF.

This chain joins TRBV4-1 and TRBJ2-1; D may correspond to TRBD1 or TRBD2 (7 bases each). V lost 1 base and J lost 7, with 20 bases in between. The CDR3 is made up of 17 amino acids. Germline CDR1 and CDR2: MGHRA and YSYEKL. The CDR3 region is CASSQVPDREGWNEQFF. The CDR3, as DNA: TGCGCCAGCAGCCAAGTCCCCGACAGGGAGGGTTGGAATGAGCAGTTCTTC.

The chain uses TRBV4-1 and TRBJ2-7; D unresolved. The CDR3 has 15 amino acids. Per the germline V gene, CDR1 is MGHRA and CDR2 is YSYEKL. V shed 0 bases and J shed 2 bases, with 11 bases lying between them. This CDR3 is CASSQDSYPTYEQYF. CDR3 coding DNA: TGCGCCAGCAGCCAAGACAGCTACCCTACCTACGAGCAGTACTTC.

The chain couples TRBV28 to TRBJ1-5; D is unclear. The length of the CDR3 is 14 residues. Trimming took off 3 bases at V and 5 bases at J, with 11 bases between the two ends. Germline lookup yields CDR1 MDHEN and CDR2 SYDVKM. CDR3 coding DNA: TGTGCCAGCAGTTTCCCAGAGTCCTATCAGCCCCAGCATTTT. It translates to CASSFPESYQPQHF. Supplemented by reference TRBV28 and TRBJ1-5, the full variable domain reads DVKVTQSSRYLVKRTGEKVFLECVQDMDHENMFWYRQDPGLGLRLIYFSYDVKMKEKGDIPEGYSVSREKKERFSLILESASTNQTSMYLCASSFPESYQPQHFGDGTRLSIL.

The rearrangement joins TRBV5-6 to TRBJ2-7, with D tentatively TRBD1 (5 bases). Trimming pared 4 bases from V and 8 bases from J, leaving 16 bases between. CDR1 and CDR2 from the germline V gene are SGHDT and YYEEEE. The CDR3 contains 13 residues. The CDR3 loop reads CASSNKGSPKQYF. The CDR3 region has the DNA TGTGCCAGCAGCAACAAGGGGTCCCCGAAGCAGTACTTC.

This clone was seen only once. The chain has TRBV2 and TRBJ1-5; 8 bases are a match to TRBD1. Trimming took 6 bases from V and 11 from J; bases not matched to a gene: 12. In germline, CDR1 is SNHLY, CDR2 FYNNEI. The CDR3 contains 14 residues. CDR3 nucleotide sequence: TGTGCCAGCAGGGCCCTGGACAGGGAAAAAACCCAGCATTTT. It codes for CASRALDREKTQHF.

This sequence joins TRBV6-5 and TRBJ1-5, with D maybe TRBD1 (6 bases). The V end lost 11 bases, the J end lost 5 bases, and 16 bases lay between the germline ends. Germline V CDR1 and CDR2: MNHEY, SVGAGI. The CDR3 covers 13 residues. The CDR3 region is CAGRDTAYQPQHF. For the CDR3, the DNA is TGTGCCGGCCGGGACACAGCGTATCAGCCCCAGCATTTT.

The rearrangement uses TRBV5-1 and TRBJ2-1; 7 bases match TRBD1. After removal of 4 bases from V and 5 bases from J, the junction contained 9 bases not matched to a gene. The germline CDR1 and CDR2 sequences are SGHRS and YFSETQ. The CDR3 totals 15 residues. CDR3 sequence reads: CASSPKETGNNEQFF. CDR3 in DNA: TGCGCCAGCAGCCCGAAGGAGACAGGGAACAATGAGCAGTTCTTC.

This clone occurred a few times. The genes are TRBV7-9 and TRBJ1-4, with no clear D. The germline gives CDR1 SEHNR, CDR2 FQNEAQ (reference sequence). CDR3 length: 15 residues. With 5 bases removed from V and 0 bases from J, the gap between germline ends came to 10 bases. The CDR3 nucleotides read TGTGCCAGCAGCGCAAGACGGCCAACTAATGAAAAACTGTTTTTT. It is translated as CASSARRPTNEKLFF. Full variable domain (outside the CDR3, taken from reference TRBV7-9 and TRBJ1-4): DTGVSQNPRHKITKRGQNVTFRCDPISEHNRLYWYRQTLGQGPEFLTYFQNEAQLEKSRLLSDRFSAERPKGSFSTLEIQRTEQGDSAMYLCASSARRPTNEKLFFGSGTQLSVL.

The CDR3 sequence: CASRAQETQYF. As DNA, the CDR3 is TGTGCCAGCAGGGCCCAAGAGACCCAGTACTTC. The V gene is TRBV27, the J gene TRBJ2-5, with unresolved D. The CDR3 totals 11 residues. Germline lookup yields CDR1 MNHEY and CDR2 SMNVEV (reference sequence). Trimming left V 6 bases short and J 1 base short, with 3 bases between.

This sequence joins TRBV7-2 and TRBJ1-1; D remains ambiguous. Trimming took 1 base from V and 3 from J, leaving 9 bases between them. CDR1 is SGHTA and CDR2 is FQGNSA in the germline V gene. The CDR3 contains 14 residues. CDR3 region: CASSLVGFYTEAFF. Written as DNA, the CDR3 is TGTGCCAGCAGCTTAGTAGGGTTCTACACTGAAGCTTTCTTT.

The rearrangement links TRBV2 to TRBJ2-3, with D perhaps matching TRBD2 (6 bases). This CDR3 contains 13 residues. Germline CDR1 reads SNHLY; CDR2 reads FYNNEI. V was cut by 4 bases and J by 5 bases, with 10 bases left in between. CDR3 protein: CASSGEVGDTQYF. The CDR3 nucleotides read TGTGCCAGCAGTGGGGAGGTGGGAGATACGCAGTATTTT.